A selection of T cell receptor beta chains follows, all from one sample in a study of cytomegalovirus exposure and HLA in healthy donors. TCRdb keeps only in-frame clones here, not all; method: immunoSEQ multiplex PCR. The table has about 250,000 clones, roughly 70% seen once; the top ten hold about 2.1%. Sequenced material: PBMCs. The origin of the receptors is a female donor in good health and CMV-seronegative. Both conserved end residues are part of each CDR3. The D gene is left open where the match is weak. Some rows have no size entry. The others give once, few or many, or a class for an expanded clone.

D | J | size | V | DNA | CDR3
. | TRBJ2-1 | . | TRBV6-5 | TGTGCCAGCAGCGGAGAAAGGGGGCAGTTCTTC | CASSGERGQFF
. | TRBJ2-3 | . | TRBV18 | TGTGCCAGCTCACCACTAGCGTCGGCAGATACGCAGTATTTT | CASSPLASADTQYF
. | TRBJ1-2 | . | TRBV7-9 | TGTGCCAGCAGCTCCCCCGGGGAGCTTACGGGGACTAGGGGCTACACCTTC | CASSSPGELTGTRGYTF
TRBD1 | TRBJ1-2 | . | TRBV10-2 | TGCGCCAGCAGTGAAGTAGGACAGGGTGAGACGAGAGGAACCTTC | CASSEVGQGETRGTF
. | TRBJ1-1 | . | TRBV19 | TGTGCCAGTAGTTCGCAGGGGTGGACTGAAGCTTTCTTT | CASSSQGWTEAFF
. | TRBJ1-5 | . | TRBV9 | TGTGCCAGCAGCGGGGGAGATAGCAATCAGCCCCAGCATTTT | CASSGGDSNQPQHF
. | TRBJ1-1 | . | TRBV30 | TGTGCCTGGAAACCGATCAGATCTAACACTGAAGCTTTCTTT | CAWKPIRSNTEAFF
. | TRBJ2-1 | . | TRBV5-1 | TGCGCCAGCAGCTTGGAGGGACTGTTCTACAATGAGCAGTTCTTC | CASSLEGLFYNEQFF
. | TRBJ2-7 | . | TRBV28 | TGTGCCAGCAGTTCCAGTCTCTACGAGCAGTACTTC | CASSSSLYEQYF
. | TRBJ1-2 | . | TRBV5-6 | TGTGCCAGCAGCTGGGGGAGGGGACTTGGCTACACCTTC | CASSWGRGLGYTF
. | TRBJ2-2 | . | TRBV7-9 | TGTTCCAGCAGCTTCCGACCGACTAATTTTGCCGGGGAGCTGTTTTTT | CSSSFRPTNFAGELFF
. | TRBJ2-7 | once | TRBV7-2 | TGTGCCAGCAGTCGCCTGACTAGCTACGAGCAGTACTTC | CASSRLTSYEQYF
TRBD1 | TRBJ1-2 | . | TRBV27 | TGTGCCAGCAGTTCAGGGGGCGCGGTTGGCTACACCTTC | CASSSGGAVGYTF
. | TRBJ2-1 | once | TRBV29-1 | TGCAGCGTTGAAGATCGGGGTAGGGCGGTGGATGAGCAGTTCTTC | CSVEDRGRAVDEQFF
. | TRBJ1-1 | . | TRBV30 | TGTGCCTGGAATTTGGGCGTGAACACTGAAGCTTTCTTT | CAWNLGVNTEAFF
. | TRBJ1-5 | few | TRBV27 | TGTGCCAGCAGTTTACAGGGGTCGGATAGCAATCAGCCCCAGCATTTT | CASSLQGSDSNQPQHF
. | TRBJ2-7 | . | TRBV28 | TGTGCCAGCAGAGCTACAGTACGCGAGCAGTACTTC | CASRATVREQYF
. | TRBJ1-3 | once | TRBV5-1 | TGCGCCAGCAGACGGGGGGCATTGGAGGGAAACACCATATATTTT | CASRRGALEGNTIYF
TRBD2 | TRBJ2-7 | . | TRBV2 | TGTGCCAGCAGACTAAGGGGCCCCGGGGCTAGCGGGAGAAAAGTGAGGGACGAGCAGTACTTC | CASRLRGPGASGRKVRDEQYF
TRBD2 | TRBJ2-7 | . | TRBV29-1 | TGCAGCGTTGAGGCGGGAGAAGGCTACGAGCAGTACTTC | CSVEAGEGYEQYF
TRBD1 | TRBJ2-6 | . | TRBV2 | TGTGCCAGCAGTGCCGGGACAGGGGGCTCTGGGGCCAACGTCCTGACTTTC | CASSAGTGGSGANVLTF
. | TRBJ1-1 | . | TRBV2 | TGTGCCAGCGGGAAACAGGAATCTGAAGCTTTCTTT | CASGKQESEAFF
TRBD2 | TRBJ2-1 | . | TRBV29-1 | TGCAGCGCGCACACACGACTAGCGGGGGAGCAGTTCTTC | CSAHTRLAGEQFF
TRBD2 | TRBJ2-5 | . | TRBV15 | TGTGCCACCAAATTGTCCGGCGCGGGAGGTAACCAAGAGACCCAGTACTTC | CATKLSGAGGNQETQYF
TRBD1 | TRBJ1-4 | . | TRBV5-1 | TGCGCCAGCAGCTTGGCCATGGCAGGGGGAAGAGAAAAACTGTTTTTT | CASSLAMAGGREKLFF
TRBD2 | TRBJ2-3 | once | TRBV11-3 | TGTGCCAGCAGCTTAACTAGCGGGTTTAGCACAGATACGCAGTATTTT | CASSLTSGFSTDTQYF
TRBD2 | TRBJ2-2 | . | TRBV7-6 | TGTGCCAGCAGCTCAGGGACTAGCGGGAGTCTTCCCGGGGAGCTGTTTTTT | CASSSGTSGSLPGELFF
. | TRBJ1-1 | . | TRBV6-5 | TGTGCCAGCAGTTACGACAGTCTAGGGGCAGCTTTCTTT | CASSYDSLGAAFF
. | TRBJ2-5 | . | TRBV11-2 | TGTGCCAGCGGACGCGGGCCTAATTACCAAGAGACCCAGTACTTC | CASGRGPNYQETQYF
TRBD1 | TRBJ2-7 | . | TRBV6-5 | TGTGCCAGCAGTGAGGGACAGGGCGCCCGCTGGTACTTC | CASSEGQGARWYF
. | TRBJ1-2 | few | TRBV5-6 | TGTGCCAGCAGCTTGGAACAGGAGTTAAACTATGGCTACACCTTC | CASSLEQELNYGYTF
TRBD1 | TRBJ2-5 | . | TRBV11-3 | TGTGCCAGCAGCTACCCGGGACAGGGGGAAAAGACCCAGTACTTC | CASSYPGQGEKTQYF
TRBD2 | TRBJ2-5 | . | TRBV5-1 | TGCGCCAGCAGCCCCACAGCGGGGAGGGCCTTGGAGACCCAGTACTTC | CASSPTAGRALETQYF
. | TRBJ1-5 | few | TRBV7-8 | TGTGCCAGCAGCTTACTAGTTCTGGGCAATCAGCCCCAGCATTTT | CASSLLVLGNQPQHF
. | TRBJ1-1 | . | TRBV19 | TGTGCCACCCTAAGACAGGACACCTACACTGAAGCTTTCTTT | CATLRQDTYTEAFF
. | TRBJ2-7 | few | TRBV6-1 | TGTGCCAGCAGTGGACAGGCTTGGACCTACGAGCAGTACTTC | CASSGQAWTYEQYF
. | TRBJ1-1 | . | TRBV9 | TGTGCCAGCAGCCCTCATGGGGAGCCCAACACTGAAGCTTTCTTT | CASSPHGEPNTEAFF
. | TRBJ2-2 | . | TRBV25-1 | TGTGCCAGCAGCACCTGGGAGTCCACCGGGGAGCTGTTTTTT | CASSTWESTGELFF
TRBD1 | TRBJ1-5 | . | TRBV12-5 | TGTGCTAGTGGTTTGTCCCAGGGGGCGCCCGGATATAGCAATCAGCCCCAGCATTTT | CASGLSQGAPGYSNQPQHF
TRBD2 | TRBJ2-7 | . | TRBV30 | TGTGCCTGGAGTCAGTTAGCGGGAGACGAGCAGTACTTC | CAWSQLAGDEQYF
TRBD1 | TRBJ1-2 | once | TRBV14 | TGTGCCAGCAGCCCAAATTGGGGACAGACCTATGGCTACACCTTC | CASSPNWGQTYGYTF
TRBD1 | TRBJ2-1 | . | TRBV5-1 | TGCGCCAGCAGCTCGGGGACAGGGTTCAATGAGCAGTTCTTC | CASSSGTGFNEQFF
TRBD2 | TRBJ2-1 | once | TRBV5-1 | TGCGCCAGCAGCTCGACTAGCCCCCCTATTTATGAGCAGTTCTTC | CASSSTSPPIYEQFF
. | TRBJ2-7 | . | TRBV28 | TGTGCCAGCACCACCGGGGGTTTGTCCTACGAGCAGTACTTC | CASTTGGLSYEQYF
TRBD2 | TRBJ2-2 | few | TRBV5-1 | TGCGCCAGCAGCGGGACTAGCGGGAGAACCGGGGAGCTGTTTTTT | CASSGTSGRTGELFF
. | TRBJ2-3 | . | TRBV15 | TGTGCCACCAGCCCCAGGGCCGGAGATACGCAGTATTTT | CATSPRAGDTQYF
TRBD1 | TRBJ1-1 | . | TRBV29-1 | TGCAGCGTAAAAGACGGGACAGTCACTGAAGCTTTCTTT | CSVKDGTVTEAFF
TRBD1 | TRBJ2-3 | . | TRBV5-6 | TGTGCCAGCAGCTTTACAGGGGGCGCGTCAGATACGCAGTATTTT | CASSFTGGASDTQYF